The rows below give T cell receptor beta chains drawn from one sample of a study of CD8+CD57+ T cells in acquired aplastic anemia. TCRdb re-called the reads through MiXCR, storing one row per CDR3 protein. The top ten clones hold roughly 2.6% of a sample with some 120,000 distinct CDR3 sequences, 48% of them seen once. The sequencing sample was made of sorted CD4+, CD8+, or CD8+CD57+ T cells (not recorded which) from PBMCs. The receptors here all came from a human donor in good health, serving as a control. The CDR3 runs from the conserved cysteine through the conserved F or W. D genes are given only for firm matches. Part of the rows lack a size; the others show once, few, many or a class for expanded clones.

J | V | size | D | DNA | CDR3
TRBJ2-6 | TRBV5-8 | many | TRBD1 | TGTGCCAGCAGCTTGGGGACAGGGTTTACTGGGGCCAACGTCCTGACTTTC | CASSLGTGFTGANVLTF
TRBJ1-5 | TRBV2 | . | . | TGTGCCAGCAGTGACCTCTATCAGCCCCAGCATTTT | CASSDLYQPQHF
TRBJ2-7 | TRBV29-1 | once | TRBD2 | TGCAGCGCCCCGACTAGCGGGGGGACCTACGAGCAGTACTTC | CSAPTSGGTYEQYF
TRBJ2-3 | TRBV19 | many | TRBD2 | TGTGCCAGTAGTATAGGGCTAGCGGGGATAAGAACAGATACGCAGTATTTT | CASSIGLAGIRTDTQYF
TRBJ1-2 | TRBV11-1 | . | . | TGTGCCAGCAGCCCCAGATCCTCCGGGGAAGGCTATGGCTACACCTTC | CASSPRSSGEGYGYTF
TRBJ1-1 | TRBV5-4 | . | . | TGTGCCAGCAGCTTGTGGGGGAGTGGCACTGAAGCTTTCTTT | CASSLWGSGTEAFF
TRBJ2-1 | TRBV7-8 | many | . | TGTGCCAGCAGCTCCCCAGGAGGGGTCAATGAGCAGTTCTTC | CASSSPGGVNEQFF
TRBJ2-7 | TRBV7-9 | many | . | TGTGCCAGCAGCTCCCGGGGGGGGGACAGGGTAAACGAGCAGTACTTC | CASSSRGGDRVNEQYF
TRBJ1-1 | TRBV3-1 | many | . | TGTGCCAGCAGCCAAGAATCGCGACAGAGAGCTGAAGCTTTCTTT | CASSQESRQRAEAFF
TRBJ1-2 | TRBV27 | many | . | TGTGCCAGCAGTTCTCGGACAGCAACCTATGGCTACACCTTC | CASSSRTATYGYTF
TRBJ1-5 | TRBV12-3/TRBV12-4 | many | . | TGTGCCAGCAGTTCAGCTCACAGGACAAATCAGCCCCAGCATTTT | CASSSAHRTNQPQHF
TRBJ2-3 | TRBV29-1 | few | TRBD1 | TGCAGCGTCGGACAGGGGCGAGACACAGATACGCAGTATTTT | CSVGQGRDTDTQYF
TRBJ1-5 | TRBV20-1 | many | TRBD1 | TGCAGTGCTACCCGGGACAGGGGGAATCAGCCCCAGCATTTT | CSATRDRGNQPQHF
TRBJ1-6 | TRBV20-1 | many | . | TGCAGTGCTAGCGGTGGGGGGGGAAGGTCCTATAATTCACCCCTCCACTTT | CSASGGGGRSYNSPLHF
TRBJ2-7 | TRBV5-5 | . | . | TGCGCCAGCAGCCAAGGGGGGCGTACCTACGAGCAGTACTTC | CASSQGGRTYEQYF
TRBJ2-5 | TRBV29-1 | once | TRBD1 | TGCAGCGTTTTAACAGGGGGCCAAGAGACCCAGTACTTC | CSVLTGGQETQYF
TRBJ2-1 | TRBV6-2/TRBV6-3 | . | . | TGTGCCAGCAGTTACTCACGGGGAAGCCGGTGGCGCAATGAGCAGTTCTTC | CASSYSRGSRWRNEQFF
TRBJ1-1 | TRBV24-1 | . | . | TGTGCCACCAGGGAGGGGACATCTGGCACTGAAGCTTTCTTT | CATREGTSGTEAFF
TRBJ2-5 | TRBV20-1 | many | . | TGCAGTGCTAGAGATCGGGGCCAGGGGTCCTCACCAATCCAAGAGACCCAGTACTTC | CSARDRGQGSSPIQETQYF
TRBJ2-1 | TRBV19 | many | . | TGTGCCAGTAGTAGTCAGGCTAGCTTCGACGGTGAGCAGTTCTTC | CASSSQASFDGEQFF
TRBJ2-3 | TRBV9 | many | TRBD1 | TGTGCCAGCAACCGGGACAGGAGCACAGATACGCAGTATTTT | CASNRDRSTDTQYF
TRBJ1-2 | TRBV7-2 | . | . | TGTGCCAGCTCTCCCGGGGGGATCGGGATCTATGGCTACACCTTC | CASSPGGIGIYGYTF
TRBJ2-3 | TRBV15 | . | TRBD1 | TGTGCCACCAGCAAACGGACAGGGACCACAGATACGCAGTATTTT | CATSKRTGTTDTQYF
TRBJ2-7 | TRBV19 | few | TRBD1 | TGTGCCAGTAGTATTGATTCATCAGGGGGCCGGGACGAGCAGTACTTC | CASSIDSSGGRDEQYF
TRBJ2-2 | TRBV19 | many | . | TGTGCCAGTAGTATAGCCCAGGGGGGGACCGGGGAGCTGTTTTTT | CASSIAQGGTGELFF
TRBJ1-2 | TRBV19 | many | . | TGTGCCAGTAGTATGACAGGTGGCTACACCTTC | CASSMTGGYTF
TRBJ2-3 | TRBV11-2 | . | TRBD2 | TGTGCCAGCAGGCCAGCGGGGGGGCACGAAGATACGCAGTATTTT | CASRPAGGHEDTQYF
TRBJ2-7 | TRBV6-5 | once | . | TGTGCCAGCAGTTACGACGCTTCCTACGAGCAGTACTTC | CASSYDASYEQYF
TRBJ2-3 | TRBV11-2 | . | . | TGTGCCAGCAGCTTAGGGGGGGGGCGTAGCGCAGATACGCAGTATTTT | CASSLGGGRSADTQYF
TRBJ2-3 | TRBV25-1 | . | . | TGTGCCAGCAGTGTAACTAGCACAGATACGCAGTATTTT | CASSVTSTDTQYF
TRBJ2-7 | TRBV9 | . | . | TGTGCCAGCAGCGAGATCGGGGAGCAGTACTTC | CASSEIGEQYF
TRBJ2-5 | TRBV7-2 | many | TRBD2 | TGTGCCAGCAGCTTAGTGCTAGCGGGGGGGCGAGAGACCCAGTACTTC | CASSLVLAGGRETQYF
TRBJ2-3 | TRBV30 | many | . | TGTGCCTGGAGTGTCGGAGATACGCAGTATTTT | CAWSVGDTQYF
TRBJ1-2 | TRBV15 | many | . | TGTGCCACCAGCAGAGATGCGGGGGTTGCCCCTGGCTACACCTTC | CATSRDAGVAPGYTF
TRBJ2-3 | TRBV7-8 | many | . | TGTGCCAGCTCTGCAGGCAGGTTCACAGATACGCAGTATTTT | CASSAGRFTDTQYF
TRBJ1-6 | TRBV7-6 | many | . | TGTGCCAGCAGCTTGAGTTCCTATAATTCACCCCTCCACTTT | CASSLSSYNSPLHF
TRBJ2-3 | TRBV18 | few | . | TGTGCCAGCTCACCGTCGTGGGACCGAGGCACAGATACGCAGTATTTT | CASSPSWDRGTDTQYF
TRBJ1-5 | TRBV3-1 | many | . | TGTGCCAGCAGCCAAGCAGCAAGGGGGCAGCCCCAGCATTTT | CASSQAARGQPQHF
TRBJ2-1 | TRBV27 | few | . | TGTGCCAGCTCGGGGGCCCTCGGGGAGCAGTTCTTC | CASSGALGEQFF
TRBJ2-7 | TRBV6-5 | many | TRBD1 | TGTGCCAGCAGTTACTCGACAGGGGATAACGAGCAGTACTTC | CASSYSTGDNEQYF
TRBJ1-5 | TRBV29-1 | . | TRBD1 | TGCAGCGTTGAACTCGGGACAGGGAAGTCCTACAATGAGCCCCAGCATTTT | CSVELGTGKSYNEPQHF
TRBJ2-1 | TRBV11-1 | . | TRBD1 | TGTGCCAGCAGCGCTGGACAGGGGATGAACAATGAGCAGTTCTTC | CASSAGQGMNNEQFF